The 26 T cell receptor beta chains below were found in one sample sequenced in a study of T cell repertoires in cytomegalovirus infection. Antigen specificity for these receptors is unknown. TCRdb independently ran MiXCR on the reads; one entry per CDR3 protein. Among hundreds of thousands of distinct CDR3 sequences listed, roughly 46% were seen once. Sequenced here: cultured PBMCs, sampled from culture after CMV antigen stimulation. The receptors derive from a human donor in good health (CMV status not recorded). Some clones in this sample may be carry-over from other donors' samples.

This sequence joins TRBV7-2 and TRBJ2-7, with 10 positions matching TRBD2. Germline V gives CDR1 SGHTA, CDR2 FQGNSA. The J segment lost 2 bases and the V segment lost 5 bases, leaving 6 bases of the junction unmatched. The CDR3 extends over 15 amino acids. CDR3 sequence (DNA): TGTGCCAGCAGCATCAAGCGGGAGGGCGCCTACGAGCAGTACTTC. As protein: CASSIKREGAYEQYF.

J is TRBJ1-5 and V is TRBV7-6; 7 nucleotides align to TRBD1. The V gene end was trimmed by 5 bases and the J gene end by 1 base; junction bases not matched to a gene: 8. Per germline, CDR1 SGHVS and CDR2 FNYEAQ. The CDR3 is 16 amino acids. The CDR3, as DNA: TGTGCCAGCAGCCCAGAGGGGGCAGTGAGCAATCAGCCCCAGCATTTT. Its translation is CASSPEGAVSNQPQHF. Combining the CDR3 with reference TRBV7-6 and TRBJ1-5 gives the whole variable domain GAGVSQSPRYKVTKRGQDVALRCDPISGHVSLYWYRQALGQGPEFLTYFNYEAQQDKSGLPNDRFSAERPEGSISTLTIQRTEQRDSAMYRCASSPEGAVSNQPQHFGDGTRLSIL.

This chain links TRBV6-8 with TRBJ1-5; 11 bases are shared with TRBD1. V shed 5 bases and J 6 bases; nucleotides not matched to a gene: 3. Germline V lookup: CDR1 MNHGY, CDR2 SAAAGT. The CDR3 loop spans 14 amino acids. The CDR3 sequence is CASSGQGASQPQHF. The CDR3 coding sequence is TGTGCCAGCAGTGGACAGGGGGCGAGTCAGCCCCAGCATTTT.

This clonotype was detected only once. The rearrangement joins TRBV6-1 to TRBJ2-7, with a possible D match to TRBD2 (6 bases). With 1 base removed from V and 2 bases from J, the gap between germline ends came to 9 bases. The germline gives CDR1 MNHNS, CDR2 SASEGT. The CDR3 totals 14 residues. For the CDR3, the DNA is TGTGCCAGCAGTGAAGGTGCGGGGACCTACGAGCAGTACTTC. Amino acids: CASSEGAGTYEQYF.

This clonotype occurred many times. The chain carries TRBV7-2 and TRBJ1-1; tentatively, D is TRBD1 (6 bases). The CDR3 contains 15 residues. The V and J ends lost 5 bases and 3 bases respectively, with 16 bases between them. Germline assignment: CDR1 SGHTA and CDR2 FQGNSA. CDR3 in DNA: TGTGCCAGCAGCCCTCGTCCGGGGGCTGACACTGAAGCTTTCTTT. Amino acid sequence: CASSPRPGADTEAFF.

This clonotype was seen a single time. The chain joins TRBV18 to TRBJ2-7; TRBD2 aligns across 7 bases. The CDR3 consists of 13 residues. V gave up 2 bases and J gave up 6 bases; unmatched junction bases: 4. The germline CDR1 and CDR2 sequences are KGHSH and LQKENI. The CDR3 region has the DNA TGTGCCAGCTCACCAGGGCGGGAGAGCGAGCAGTACTTC. This encodes CASSPGRESEQYF. Complete variable domain (other parts from reference TRBV18 and TRBJ2-7): NAGVMQNPRHLVRRRGQEARLRCSPMKGHSHVYWYRQLPEEGLKFMVYLQKENIIDESGMPKERFSAEFPKEGPSILRIQQVVRGDSAAYFCASSPGRESEQYFGPGTRLTVT.

In this sample, this clonotype turned up a few times. The V call is TRBV6-1, the J call TRBJ2-5; tentative D call: TRBD1 (5 bases). Between the trimmed V and J ends, which lost 10 bases and 5 bases, there was a span of 11 bases. The V gene's germline CDR1 is MNHNS and CDR2 SASEGT. The CDR3 has 11 amino acids. The CDR3, as DNA: TGTGCCACCAGGGTGGGTGAGACCCAGTACTTC. It translates to CATRVGETQYF.

This chain joins TRBV11-3 and TRBJ2-1; 11 nucleotides align to TRBD2. CDR1 and CDR2 (germline): SGHNT, YENEEA. The trim removed 0 bases at V and 6 bases at J, leaving 25 bases unmatched. The CDR3 consists of 23 residues. The CDR3 nucleotides are TGTGCCAGCAGCTTAGAAGTTCGGTGGGAACCTAGGGGTAGCGGGGGGGCAGGCAATGAGCAGTTCTTC. It is translated as CASSLEVRWEPRGSGGAGNEQFF. Drawing the rest from reference TRBV11-3 and TRBJ2-1, the complete variable domain is EAGVVQSPRYKIIEKKQPVAFWCNPISGHNTLYWYLQNLGQGPELLIRYENEEAVDDSQLPKDRFSAERLKGVDSTLKIQPAELGDSAVYLCASSLEVRWEPRGSGGAGNEQFFGPGTRLTVL.

The rearrangement joins TRBV7-8 to TRBJ2-5, with 9 bases fitting TRBD1. The V and J ends lost 5 bases and 6 bases, in that order; junction bases with no gene match: 4. Germline CDR1 reads SGHVS; CDR2 reads FQNEAQ. This CDR3 contains 13 residues. DNA of the CDR3: TGTGCCAGCAGCCTTGGACAGGGGAAGACCCAGTACTTC. Protein sequence: CASSLGQGKTQYF.

The table lists this clonotype with a few counts. The chain has TRBV5-4 and TRBJ1-2; 7 bases align to TRBD1. The CDR3 spans 13 residues. Germline CDR1 reads SGHNT; CDR2 reads YYREEE (reference sequence). Trimming cost V 0 bases and J 8 bases; bases outside gene matches: 4. CDR3 bases: TGTGCCAGCAGCTTGGAGGGGGCGGAGGGCTACACCTTC. Amino acid sequence: CASSLEGAEGYTF.

This chain joins TRBV12-3 or TRBV12-4 and TRBJ2-1; D could derive from TRBD1 or TRBD2 (5 bases each). V was pared by 6 bases and J by 9 bases, with 24 bases between. The CDR3 contains 16 residues. The CDR3 region is CASSPRKHTGTSEQFF. Here the CDR3 DNA reads TGTGCCAGCAGCCCTCGGAAACACACCGGGACGTCTGAGCAGTTCTTC.

The chain carries TRBV6-2 or TRBV6-3 and TRBJ2-7, with D possibly matching TRBD2 (5 bases). There are 13 residues in the CDR3. The germline gives CDR1 MNHEY, CDR2 SVGEGT. The V end lost 6 bases, the J end lost 2 bases, and 11 bases lay between the germline ends. CDR3 coding DNA: TGTGCCAGCAGCGAGGGATTGGCCTACGAGCAGTACTTC. Residues: CASSEGLAYEQYF.

The rearrangement links TRBV20-1 to TRBJ2-3, with TRBD2 identical over 10 bases. Germline V gene sequence: CDR1 DFQATT, CDR2 SNEGSKA (reference sequence). This CDR3 region has 15 residues. With 5 bases clipped from V and 10 bases from J, the junction kept 15 bases outside the gene matches. CDR3 nucleotide sequence: TGCAGTGCTTCAAAGAACGTAGTAGCGGGGGGCGCGCAGTATTTT. Its protein is CSASKNVVAGGAQYF.

This clonotype has more than one count but fewer than ten. The chain is built from TRBV12-3 or TRBV12-4 and TRBJ2-6; 7 bases align to TRBD1. The CDR3 runs to 19 residues. V gave up 0 bases and J gave up 1 base; unmatched junction bases: 9. The CDR3 region is CASSLAPGQTLSGANVLTF. Written as DNA, the CDR3 is TGTGCCAGCAGTTTAGCCCCGGGACAGACACTATCTGGGGCCAACGTCCTGACTTTC.

The rearrangement joins TRBV6-8 to TRBJ1-4, with D maybe TRBD1 (5 bases). This CDR3 region has 14 residues. Trimming stripped 6 bases from V and 8 bases from J, with 16 bases between. The germline V gene encodes CDR1 MNHGY and CDR2 SAAAGT. The CDR3 sequence is CASRADGGGEKLFF. CDR3 DNA sequence: TGTGCCAGCAGAGCGGATGGGGGTGGAGAAAAACTGTTTTTT.

This chain connects TRBV5-1 to TRBJ2-7, with D perhaps TRBD1 (7 bases). CDR1 SGHRS and CDR2 YFSETQ come from the germline V gene. Trimming cost V 0 bases and J 5 bases, with 12 bases left between them. CDR3 length: 14 amino acids. CDR3: CASSLGGRGDEQYF. The CDR3 bases are TGCGCCAGCAGCTTGGGGGGCAGGGGGGACGAGCAGTACTTC.

There are a few counts of this clonotype. V and J are TRBV7-8 and TRBJ2-1; 7 nucleotides line up with TRBD1. Germline CDR1 is SGHVS and CDR2 is FQNEAQ. The CDR3 covers 15 residues. The V gene end was trimmed by 6 bases and the J gene end by 8 bases; junction bases not matched to a gene: 13. The CDR3 DNA reads TGTGCCAGCAGTGGGGACAGCCTTCGCTTGGATGAGCAGTTCTTC. Protein product: CASSGDSLRLDEQFF.

The chain is built from TRBV20-1 and TRBJ2-7, with D possibly matching TRBD1 (5 bases). CDR3 length: 14 amino acids. Trimming left V 0 bases short and J 12 bases short, with 21 bases between. Germline assignment: CDR1 DFQATT and CDR2 SNEGSKA (reference sequence). As DNA, the CDR3 is TGCAGTGCTAGAGAGACAGTTAACTCCTTCGTGGGGTACTTC. The encoded protein is CSARETVNSFVGYF.

The genes are TRBV5-6 and TRBJ2-6; D is ambiguous. V was clipped by 0 bases and J by 3 bases, with 7 bases between them. Germline values: CDR1 SGHDT, CDR2 YYEEEE. The CDR3 has 15 residues. CDR3 in DNA: TGTGCCAGCAGCTTGGAGTCAGGTGGGGCCAACGTCCTGACTTTC. It is translated as CASSLESGGANVLTF.

The chain employs TRBV29-1 and TRBJ2-3, with 10 positions matching TRBD2. V was pared by 5 bases and J by 6 bases, with 8 bases of the junction left unmatched. Per germline, CDR1 SQVTM and CDR2 ANQGSEA. The CDR3 contains 14 residues. This chain's CDR3 is CSVIKGLASDTQYF. CDR3 sequence (DNA): TGCAGCGTTATCAAGGGACTAGCGTCTGATACGCAGTATTTT.

The gene calls are TRBV27 and TRBJ1-1; D uncertain. This CDR3 has 17 amino acids. The V end was cut by 5 bases, the J end by 3 bases, with 22 bases between. The germline V gene encodes CDR1 MNHEY and CDR2 SMNVEV (reference sequence). DNA for the CDR3: TGTGCCAGCAGTGAGCGCGTCCGGGCACGGGGAGACACTGAAGCTTTCTTT. This gives the protein CASSERVRARGDTEAFF.

The CDR3 nucleotides are TGTGCCAGCAGCTCCCGGGTCCCCAGTGGCTATGGCTACACCTTC. It is translated as CASSSRVPSGYGYTF. The V call is TRBV7-2, the J call TRBJ1-2; D remains unclear. Looked up from germline, CDR1 is SGHTA and CDR2 is FQGNSA. Between the trimmed V and J ends, which lost 4 bases and 4 bases, there was a span of 16 bases. This CDR3 comprises 15 residues.

This clonotype was recorded a few times. The rearrangement links TRBV27 to TRBJ2-1, with 10 bases lining up with TRBD2. The germline V gene has CDR1 MNHEY and CDR2 SMNVEV (reference sequence). This CDR3 region has 13 residues. Losses at the gene ends were 2 bases for V and 10 bases for J; bases not matched to a gene: 2. The DNA of the CDR3 is TGTGCCAGCAGTTTACCGGGACTAGCGGAGCAGTTCTTC. Amino acid sequence: CASSLPGLAEQFF.

The V call is TRBV20-1, the J call TRBJ2-7; 9 bases match TRBD1. J was trimmed by 4 bases and V by 5 bases; bases with no gene match: 9. CDR1 is DFQATT, CDR2 SNEGSKA, per germline (reference sequence). This CDR3 spans 14 amino acids. CDR3 DNA sequence: TGCAGTGCTCCAAACACAGGGGGCAGGTACGAGCAGTACTTC. Its translation is CSAPNTGGRYEQYF.

The J gene is TRBJ1-2, the V gene TRBV6-5; D gene uncertain. V gave up 6 bases and J gave up 4 bases, with 15 bases separating them. Germline V gene lookup returns CDR1 MNHEY and CDR2 SVGAGI. The CDR3 contains 14 residues. The DNA of the CDR3 is TGTGCCAGCAGCCCCACGGCCCCGGGCTATGGCTACACCTTC. Amino acid sequence: CASSPTAPGYGYTF.

The gene calls are TRBV7-2 and TRBJ1-2; D is unclear. CDR1 and CDR2 (germline): SGHTA, FQGNSA. V was clipped by 4 bases and J by 2 bases, with 14 bases between them. This CDR3 is built from 15 residues. The CDR3 DNA reads as TGTGCCAGCAGCTCCGGCGAAGAGAAAAACTATGGCTACACCTTC. Translating it yields CASSSGEEKNYGYTF.